This T cell receptor (beta chain) was profiled in a study of blood T cell repertoires in COVID-19. At the level of the study: There were acute and convalescent COVID-19 samples, and they came from the United States, Italy and Spain.

Trimming cost V 6 bases and J 8 bases, with 19 bases left between them. Per germline, CDR1 SGHTA and CDR2 FQGNSA. This CDR3 is built from 14 residues. Per the study methods: By means of reference gene primer amplification, nucleated cell counts were estimated. Produced via immunoSEQ multiplex PCR; TCRdb's table is partial and in-frame only. The D gene and trimming were derived from the DNA, and the V and J assignments and clone size from that table. The sample holds more than 75,000 clones, around 80% seen once. The sequence was obtained from a man in his sixties with acute or convalescent COVID-19. The chain employs TRBV7-2 and TRBJ1-2; TRBD1 is a possible D gene (6 bases). Material for sequencing was peripheral blood. The CDR3 bases are TGTGCCAGCAGTCATCCCGGCAGGGGCAGAGGCTACACCTTC. It codes for CASSHPGRGRGYTF.